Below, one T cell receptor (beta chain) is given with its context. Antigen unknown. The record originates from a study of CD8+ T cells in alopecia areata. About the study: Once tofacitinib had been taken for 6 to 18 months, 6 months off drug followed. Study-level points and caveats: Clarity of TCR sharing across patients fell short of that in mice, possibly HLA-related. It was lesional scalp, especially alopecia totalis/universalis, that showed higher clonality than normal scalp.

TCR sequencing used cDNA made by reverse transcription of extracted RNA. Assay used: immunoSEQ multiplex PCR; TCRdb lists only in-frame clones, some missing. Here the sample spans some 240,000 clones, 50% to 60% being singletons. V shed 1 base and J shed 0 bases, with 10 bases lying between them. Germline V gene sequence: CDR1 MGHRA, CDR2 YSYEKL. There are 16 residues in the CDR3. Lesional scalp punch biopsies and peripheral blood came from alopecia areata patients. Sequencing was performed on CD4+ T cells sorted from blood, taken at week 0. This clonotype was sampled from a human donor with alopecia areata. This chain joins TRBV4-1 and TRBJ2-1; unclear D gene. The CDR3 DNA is TGCGCCAGCAGCCAAGTTAACTTCGGCTCCTACAATGAGCAGTTCTTC. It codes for CASSQVNFGSYNEQFF.